A single sample is the source of the 21 T cell receptor beta chains below, sequenced in a study of blood T cell repertoires in COVID-19 (dated by TCRdb to 2020 to 2022). Receptor libraries were prepared by the immunoSEQ multiplex PCR assay. The immuneACCESS repertoire file appears here via TCRdb, limited to in-frame rearrangements. These files lack a portion of the clones; in checked studies, under half of the deficit traces to unresolved V genes, and the cause of the others is not known. Across this sample there are about 190,000 clones, with around nine tenths seen only once. Together, the top ten hold roughly 0.56% of the sample. Source material: peripheral blood. Source of these receptors: a man aged 45-60 years with acute or convalescent COVID-19.

The rearrangement uses TRBV24-1 and TRBJ2-1; 9 bases agree with TRBD2. Germline assignment: CDR1 KGHDR and CDR2 SFDVKD. The CDR3 covers 16 residues. The V segment lost 5 bases and the J segment 5 bases; nucleotides outside the gene matches: 9. CDR3 sequence (DNA): TGTGCCACCAGTGGTTGGTCTAGCGGGACCGACAATGAGCAGTTCTTC. Encoded protein: CATSGWSSGTDNEQFF.

This chain uses TRBV11-2 with TRBJ2-5, with D perhaps TRBD2 (6 bases). CDR3 length equals 14 residues. The V end was cut by 1 base, the J end by 5 bases, with 11 bases between. The germline CDR1 and CDR2 sequences are SGHAT and FQNNGV. CDR3 residues: CASSLGRLAETQYF. The CDR3 DNA is TGTGCCAGCAGCTTAGGGCGGCTAGCGGAGACCCAGTACTTC.

The chain combines TRBV7-2 with TRBJ2-5; 7 bases map to TRBD2. Per germline, CDR1 SGHTA and CDR2 FQGNSA. The V segment lost 0 bases and the J segment 1 base; nucleotides outside the gene matches: 5. The CDR3 consists of 16 residues. The CDR3 bases are TGTGCCAGCAGCTTAGCGATAACTAGCGTCCAAGAGACCCAGTACTTC. Translated, it gives CASSLAITSVQETQYF.

The V call is TRBV19, the J call TRBJ2-2; 12 bases match TRBD2. With V trimmed by 4 bases and J by 0 bases, 6 bases remained unmatched. CDR3 length: 18 amino acids. Germline-derived CDR1 and CDR2 are LNHDA and SQIVND (reference sequence). Written as DNA, the CDR3 is TGTGCCAGTAGTACTCCAGGACTAGCGGGATCGAACACCGGGGAGCTGTTTTTT. Encoded protein: CASSTPGLAGSNTGELFF.

The rearrangement joins TRBV18 to TRBJ2-5; a weak D match, TRBD1 (6 bases). Looked up from germline, CDR1 is KGHSH and CDR2 is LQKENI. The V and J ends lost 4 bases and 1 base respectively, with 10 bases between them. The CDR3 totals 14 residues. CDR3 DNA: TGTGCCAGCTCACTCGGACAGCCCCAAGAGACCCAGTACTTC. It codes for CASSLGQPQETQYF.

The J gene is TRBJ2-3, the V gene TRBV7-9; D perhaps matches TRBD1 (6 bases). Germline-derived CDR1 and CDR2 are SEHNR and FQNEAQ (reference sequence). V shed 0 bases and J shed 6 bases, with 13 bases lying between them. This CDR3 has 15 residues. The CDR3 DNA sequence: TGTGCCAGCAGCTTAGCAGGTGGGCAGGGGGATACGCAGTATTTT. Translation: CASSLAGGQGDTQYF.

The chain is built from TRBV9 and TRBJ2-2; D is unclear. V dropped 0 bases and J dropped 5 bases, with 2 bases sitting between them. In germline, CDR1 is SGDLS, CDR2 YYNGEE. This CDR3 spans 12 amino acids. The CDR3 bases are TGTGCCAGCAGCGTAGTAACCGGGGAGCTGTTTTTT. Translation gives CASSVVTGELFF.

The rearrangement uses TRBV4-2 and TRBJ2-7; 7 positions match TRBD1. CDR1 is LGHNA, CDR2 YNFKEQ, per germline. Trimming took 5 bases from V and 5 from J; bases not matched to a gene: 9. The CDR3 totals 14 residues. The CDR3 DNA reads TGTGCCAGCAGCAACCCACAGGGGCCCCACGAGCAGTACTTC. It specifies CASSNPQGPHEQYF.

The rearrangement joins TRBV5-4 to TRBJ2-1, with 13 bases matching TRBD2. V lost 0 bases, J lost 9 bases, and 3 bases stayed unmatched. CDR3 length: 15 amino acids. CDR1 and CDR2 (germline): SGHNT, YYREEE (reference sequence). CDR3 region: CASSLGTSGSREQFF. In DNA, the CDR3 is TGTGCCAGCAGCTTGGGGACTAGCGGGAGTCGTGAGCAGTTCTTC. The variable domain in full, with the rest retrieved from reference TRBV5-4 and TRBJ2-1, is ETGVTQSPTHLIKTRGQQVTLRCSSQSGHNTVSWYQQALGQGPQFIFQYYREEENGRGNFPPRFSGLQFPNYSSELNVNALELDDSALYLCASSLGTSGSREQFFGPGTRLTVL.

V is TRBV10-3 and J is TRBJ1-6; 8 positions agree with TRBD1. This CDR3 contains 14 residues. V was pared by 7 bases and J by 8 bases, with 7 bases of the junction left unmatched. Germline V lookup: CDR1 ENHRY, CDR2 SYGVKD. This chain's CDR3 is CAITQDRDDSPLHF. The CDR3, as DNA: TGTGCCATCACCCAGGACAGGGACGATTCACCCCTCCACTTT.

The chain couples TRBV7-2 to TRBJ2-7; 8 bases are a match to TRBD2. With 5 bases clipped from V and 6 bases from J, the junction kept 6 bases outside the gene matches. The CDR3 has 13 amino acids. Per the germline V gene, CDR1 is SGHTA and CDR2 is FQGNSA. CDR3 in amino acids: CASSMGLGGEQYF. CDR3 coding DNA: TGTGCCAGCAGCATGGGACTAGGGGGCGAGCAGTACTTC.

The table lists this clone with a few counts. The V gene is TRBV19, the J gene TRBJ2-5; the D gene is possibly TRBD2 (5 bases). The CDR3 covers 12 residues. CDR1 and CDR2 from the germline V gene are LNHDA and SQIVND (reference sequence). V was clipped by 8 bases and J by 4 bases, with 11 bases between them. CDR3 region: CASGRGRETQYF. The CDR3 nucleotides read TGTGCCAGTGGCCGAGGGAGAGAGACCCAGTACTTC.

About this clone: Within the sample, other DNA sequences also encode this same CDR3. This chain connects TRBV11-2 to TRBJ1-1; no reliable D call. Germline CDR1 SGHAT, CDR2 FQNNGV. Trimming pared 3 bases from V and 1 base from J, leaving 6 bases between. The CDR3 runs 13 residues. As DNA, the CDR3 is TGTGCCAGCAGCTTTAACAGGAACACTGAAGCTTTCTTT. Its translation is CASSFNRNTEAFF.

The chain employs TRBV7-9 and TRBJ2-2, with 7 nucleotides matching TRBD1. The CDR3 is made up of 16 amino acids. The J segment lost 6 bases and the V segment lost 6 bases, leaving 13 bases of the junction unmatched. Germline lookup yields CDR1 SEHNR and CDR2 FQNEAQ (reference sequence). The CDR3 coding sequence is TGTGCCAGCAGTTCTAACAGGGGCCGCTCGGCCGGGGAGCTGTTTTTT. This sequence encodes CASSSNRGRSAGELFF.

This chain joins TRBV2 and TRBJ2-5; TRBD2 matches at 14 bases. V was pared by 8 bases and J by 3 bases, with 2 bases of the junction left unmatched. This CDR3 is 14 amino acids long. The germline CDR1 and CDR2 sequences are SNHLY and FYNNEI. For the CDR3, the DNA is TGTGCCAGCTCGGGACTAGCGGGAGAAGAGACCCAGTACTTC. Translating it yields CASSGLAGEETQYF.

This chain links TRBV5-8 with TRBJ1-5; D uncertain. Trimming pared 4 bases from V and 3 bases from J, leaving 11 bases between. This CDR3 is 14 amino acids long. From germline, CDR1 is SGHTS and CDR2 YDEGEE. In DNA, the CDR3 is TGTGCCAGCAGCCCGGGGATTTACAATCAGCCCCAGCATTTT. This sequence encodes CASSPGIYNQPQHF.

The rearrangement uses TRBV28 and TRBJ1-1; the match to TRBD1 covers 7 bases. The CDR3 is 14 amino acids. Germline CDR1 MDHEN, CDR2 SYDVKM. Trimming removed 7 bases from V and 1 base from J; junction bases left unmatched: 6. CDR3 bases: TGTGCCAGCAAACCGGGACAGAAGAACACTGAAGCTTTCTTT. Amino acids: CASKPGQKNTEAFF.

The CDR3 DNA sequence: TGTGCCAGCAGTTACTCGGACAGCCACTACAATGAGCAGTTCTTC. Translation gives CASSYSDSHYNEQFF. The chain uses TRBV6-2 or TRBV6-3 and TRBJ2-1; the D gene is possibly TRBD1 (6 bases). The CDR3 has 15 residues. Germline CDR1 is MNHEY and CDR2 is SVGEGT. Trimming took 0 bases from V and 3 from J, leaving 9 bases between them.

CDR3 sequence (DNA): TGTGCCAGCAGTTACTCGGTTGGGAGGGGAAGGACTGAAGCTTTCTTT. This codes for CASSYSVGRGRTEAFF. This sequence joins TRBV6-5 and TRBJ1-1; possibly TRBD1 for D (5 bases). Germline V gene lookup returns CDR1 MNHEY and CDR2 SVGAGI. CDR3 length equals 16 residues. Trimming removed 0 bases at V and 5 bases at J, with 16 bases between.

J is TRBJ2-7 and V is TRBV6-1, with D perhaps matching TRBD2 (6 bases). This CDR3 comprises 17 residues. Germline V gene lookup returns CDR1 MNHNS and CDR2 SASEGT. Trimming stripped 5 bases from V and 2 bases from J, with 22 bases between. DNA for the CDR3: TGTGCCAGCAGTAAAGTTGACGCGGGAATAGTCGCCTACGAGCAGTACTTC. Translation gives CASSKVDAGIVAYEQYF.

The chain has TRBV6-6 and TRBJ1-1; TRBD1 matches at 10 bases. V was pared by 2 bases and J by 5 bases, with 2 bases of the junction left unmatched. The V gene's germline CDR1 is MNHNY and CDR2 SVGAGI (reference sequence). CDR3 length equals 14 residues. The CDR3 DNA is TGTGCCAGCAGTTACCGGGACAGGGGTACTGAAGCTTTCTTT. It encodes CASSYRDRGTEAFF.